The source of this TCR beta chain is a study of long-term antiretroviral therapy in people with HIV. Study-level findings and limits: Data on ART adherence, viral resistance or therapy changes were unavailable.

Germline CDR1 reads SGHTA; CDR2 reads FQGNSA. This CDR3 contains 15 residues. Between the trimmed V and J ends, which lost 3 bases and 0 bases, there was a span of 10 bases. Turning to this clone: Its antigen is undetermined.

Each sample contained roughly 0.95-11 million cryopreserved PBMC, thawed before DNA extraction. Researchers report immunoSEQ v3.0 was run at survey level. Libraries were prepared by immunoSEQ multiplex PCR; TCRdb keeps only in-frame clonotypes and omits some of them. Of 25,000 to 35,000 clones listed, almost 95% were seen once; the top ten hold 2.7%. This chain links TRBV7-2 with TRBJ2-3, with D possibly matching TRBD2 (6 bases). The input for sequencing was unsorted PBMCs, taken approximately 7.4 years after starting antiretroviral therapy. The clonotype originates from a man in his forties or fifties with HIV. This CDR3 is CASSFGSPSTDTQYF. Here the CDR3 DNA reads TGTGCCAGCAGCTTCGGGAGTCCTAGCACAGATACGCAGTATTTT.